This T cell receptor (beta chain) is from a study of cytomegalovirus exposure and HLA in healthy donors (dated by TCRdb to between 2016 and 2019). Turning to the overall study: According to an earlier analysis of a few hundred of the donors, about 179 million T cells yielded over 100 million unique TCR beta sequences and about 280 Gb of sequence data. Roughly 300 gigabases of sequencing data and around 80 million unique TCR sequences made up an early release that covered under 750 HLA-typed donors. The genetic ancestry cluster associated with self-reported Caucasian donors included about four fifths of the 350 to 500 genotyped donors. The study aimed to test whether signatures of past pathogen exposure could be identified by cataloging public T cell receptors. Using immunosequencing, the study profiled T cell repertoires from about 650 subjects and related those repertoires to cytomegalovirus serostatus. Along with the roughly 700-subject first cohort, a separate validation cohort of 120 different subjects was used. The study combined high-throughput TCR immunosequencing, statistical association of individual TCRs with disease status, and machine learning to predict cytomegalovirus infection status. In a later analysis, previously published TCR beta repertoires from more than 500 donors were re-analyzed and high-resolution HLA genotyping was added so that TCR occurrence patterns could be studied. In the later analysis, no new phenotypic data were used to find candidate immune exposures; instead, reliance was placed on TCR beta sequences and their occurrence across donors. An earlier analysis of around 640 of the donors used high-throughput TCR beta sequencing to judge whether each TCR beta V gene segment behaved as functional or pseudogenic. Donor age, sex, ethnicity and CMV serostatus were compiled together with the repertoire data. A later genetic analysis used genome-wide SNP genotypes for about 55% of the 666 donors, treating that subset as a discovery cohort. All discovery cohort repertoires had been generated on a single sequencing platform. Both class I and class II loci were covered by HLA typing, at four-digit resolution. Typing coverage differed by locus: A, B, C, DRB1 and DQB1 were typed in roughly 629-630 donors, DQA1 in roughly 500, DPA1 in 606, and DPB1 in approximately 450. Because of strong linkage in the cohort, roughly five DR-DQ haplotypes were treated as single units for association and clustering. On average, around 200,000 unique TCR beta nucleotide sequences were sequenced per donor among about 400 genotyped donors of the cohort, with roughly 19% of those sequences being non-productive.

A note on this clone: What this receptor recognizes is not known. Base qualities are not recorded, but no much larger clone differs from it by a single base.

Libraries were built with the immunoSEQ multiplex PCR assay. A mixture of 60 forward primers for TCR Vbeta segments and 13 reverse primers for TCR Jbeta segments was used in the multiplex PCR. The CDR3 region of rearranged TCR beta genes was amplified from genomic DNA by a multiplex PCR assay. The amplified TCR beta libraries were sequenced on the Illumina HiSeq System as 87-base-pair reads. Per the original workflow: In a later analysis, around 80 million unique TCR beta chains were counted across the roughly 700 repertoires, and roughly 9.9 million of these chains were shared by at least two donors. Raw reads were error-corrected and collapsed into unique sequences with a nearest-neighbor algorithm that merged closely related sequences to remove PCR and sequencing errors. CDR3 sequences were aligned to IMGT reference sequences to assign V, D and J gene segments. For a sequence to be retained, at least a six-nucleotide match to both a V gene segment and a J gene segment was required. A rearrangement was called productive if the CDR3 had no stop codons and remained in frame with V and J, and every other rearrangement was called non-productive. CDR3 was defined by IMGT convention, running from the second conserved V-encoded cysteine to the conserved J-encoded phenylalanine. The earlier analysis of some 540 of the donors excluded any sequence lacking an unambiguous match to a single V gene segment. An earlier analysis of 500 to 700 of the donors classified V segments as functional when productive rearrangements were above 56.7% and as segregating when the standard deviation between donors was above 5%. A statistical classification framework was built to diagnose cytomegalovirus status from the catalog of TCR beta chain sequences. In a later analysis, V and J genes were assigned by comparing TCR nucleotide sequences against IMGT/GENE-DB human TR gene sequences. The TCRdist pipeline was used in a later analysis to assign CDR3 sequences and most-parsimonious VDJ recombination scenarios. In a later analysis, each TCR beta chain was defined by its CDR3 amino acid sequence together with its V-gene family, and reads lacking a unique V-gene family were excluded. In a later analysis, approximately 590 highly shared, low-generation-probability nucleotide sequences were removed to address suspected cross-contamination and a sequencing artifact. A later analysis calculated a clonal expansion index for each public chain from normalized within-repertoire ranks of inferred template counts. In a later analysis, generation probabilities were computed with a VDJ recombination model fitted to out-of-frame rearrangements, and the resulting probabilities were checked against IGoR. In a later analysis, hypergeometric tests were used to score TCR-TCR, TCR-HLA and TCR-CMV co-occurrence, with a repertoire-size bias correction applied to TCR pairs. A later analysis estimated false discovery rates by permuting HLA or CMV assignments 20 times. In a later analysis, co-occurring TCRs were grouped with DBSCAN, and TCRdist sequence similarity was added when clustering was performed within HLA-allele-positive subsets. For co-occurrence clustering, repertoires with fewer than 30,000 or more than 120,000 public chains were excluded, along with about five repertoires with anomalous nucleotide sharing. Imported from immuneACCESS, the table was reduced by TCRdb to in-frame sequences with V and J called. These copies leave out some clones; in studies compared against another copy, an unresolved V gene accounts for under half, and the cause of the remainder is not known. That table supplies the V and J calls and clone size; D and trimming were determined from the DNA. A total of more than 60,000 clones appear in this sample, about three quarters of them only once. Under 3.5% of the sample is in the top ten clones.

Results and caveats for the whole study, not just this receptor: Only TCR beta chains were sequenced in this cohort, and the absence of alpha or paired-chain data limited detectable features. In a later analysis, HLA-associated TCR beta chains were found to be more clonally expanded and to have lower generation probabilities than equally common non-associated chains. Across donors, most TCR sequences were observed very rarely, whereas some public TCRs were present in many individuals. Because counts were too low, more than 15 rarely observed V segments, including chromosome 9 orphons, were left out of the earlier analysis of 587 of the donors. Linkage disequilibrium might explain the correlated functional status among segregating V segments, but an unknown experimental factor could not be ruled out. In a later genetic analysis, fewer N-insertions in productive TCRs were reported among donors in an Asian-associated ancestry cluster than the roughly 640-donor mean. In a later analysis, several top co-occurrence clusters were reported to appear linked to parvovirus B19, influenza, CMV and Epstein-Barr virus. An association between a missense DCLRE1C variant and V-gene and J-gene trimming of TCR beta chains was found in a later genetic analysis and replicated in an independent cohort. A cluster of highly shared sequence variants was judged likely to represent a technical artifact of the sequencing pipeline. CMV serostatus was the only immune exposure information available for the cohort. It was suggested by the authors that the approach could potentially be generalized to other disease states and immunological phenotypes. When HLA alleles, especially DR and DQ, strongly co-occurred, TCR associations were difficult to assign to individual alleles. Because some donors lacked HLA typing at each locus, the association tests relied only on the typed subset. A further reported finding was that TCR beta sequences accurately predicted the HLA-A and HLA-B alleles for most subjects in the first cohort. The classifier was reported to diagnose cytomegalovirus status with high specificity and sensitivity in both the original and validation cohorts. A total of fewer than 200 TCR beta chains were listed by the study as associated with cytomegalovirus. In a later analysis, the rate of TCR association differed among HLA loci, with DRB1 alleles having the most associated TCRs and HLA-C alleles having the fewest. Three of the identified cytomegalovirus-associated TCR beta chains were confirmed in vitro to be specific for cytomegalovirus antigens. At a false discovery rate of 0.05, a later analysis linked approximately 18,000 TCR beta sequences to specific HLA alleles. In a later analysis, most CMV-associated TCR beta chains were found to appear HLA-restricted, with HLA associations seemingly driven largely by CMV exposure. In an earlier analysis of 587 of the donors, most TCR beta V segments were observed in productive rearrangements about 87% or about 30% of the time, broadly matching IMGT annotations. Presence/absence analyses assumed roughly uniform sequencing depth across donors, an assumption that may not hold.

In total, fewer than 750 healthy bone marrow donors made up the cohort. Cohort members were all nominally healthy when sampled, although unrecorded immune exposures were likely present. The donor tested CMV seronegative and was one of the 352 seronegative cohort members. A peripheral blood sample was collected from each donor, and TCR beta sequencing was performed on peripheral blood mononuclear cells. Genomic DNA was extracted from the blood cell samples with the Qiagen DNeasy Blood Extraction Kit. This receptor was obtained from a man aged 18 to 29 in good health and CMV-seronegative. Material for sequencing was PBMCs.

The DNA reads as follows: TGCGCCAGCAGCTCCTTTGGGGGACAGGGGTATGAAGCTTTCTTT. The translation is CASSSFGGQGYEAFF. The V and J genes are TRBV5-1 and TRBJ1-1, with 10 bases aligning to TRBD1. The V end gives up 3 bases and the J end 7 bases, leaving 9 bases in the junction not matched to a gene. For CDR1 and CDR2, the germline V gene lists SGHRS and YFSETQ. The CDR3 runs 15 amino acids, cysteine and phenylalanine included. CDR3 DNA only is kept here, 45 bases in frame from base 1.